The clone carrying this T cell receptor (beta chain) appeared a single time. Per the original data handling: By means of reference gene primer amplification, nucleated cell counts were estimated. Sequenced by immunoSEQ multiplex PCR; TCRdb stores in-frame clones only, minus some. V, J and clone size were drawn from that table, and D and trimming were deduced from the DNA. The data show around 280,000 clones, approximately 86% seen once. This sample is part of a study of blood T cell repertoires in COVID-19. For the study at large: The United States, Italy and Spain provided the acute and convalescent COVID-19 samples. T cells, B-cell-depleted T cells, or PBMCs provided the cDNA or gDNA that served as material.

Germline V gene data show CDR1 as PRHDT and CDR2 as FYEKMQ (reference sequence). Trimming stripped 8 bases from V and 0 bases from J, with 20 bases between. The CDR3 contains 17 residues. The sequenced material came from peripheral blood. This sequence was found in a woman aged 45-60 years with active or convalescent COVID-19. This chain joins TRBV13 and TRBJ1-3; a possible D gene is TRBD1 (5 bases). CDR3 sequence reads: CASRDGGGPPSGNTIYF. DNA for the CDR3: TGTGCCAGCCGCGACGGGGGGGGACCCCCCTCTGGAAACACCATATATTTT.